The rows below give T cell receptor beta chains drawn from one sample of a study of blood T cell repertoires in COVID-19. Sequencing used immunoSEQ multiplex PCR; TCRdb keeps in-frame clones, though not all of them. The sample lists approximately 76,000 clones, 65% to 90% occurring once. Sequences were obtained from peripheral blood. The receptors were sampled from a woman aged 60-75 years with acute or convalescent COVID-19. Each CDR3 is given without its conserved first and last residue. Clone size appears in some rows only: once, few, many, or a class for an expanded clone.

.	TRBV7-7	ASSLGGSGNTIY
.	TRBV10-2	ASKRITASYEQY
.	TRBV18	ASSPLDKDGYT
.	TRBV5-1	ASSARDRGDTEAF
.	TRBV6-5	ASSLDRANQPQH
few	TRBV7-8	ASSLESGLGQPQH
.	TRBV4-2	ASSQAASGGNEQY
once	TRBV18	ASSPRPQGSGETQY
.	TRBV29-1	SVDSTTEPEAF
.	TRBV5-6	ASSGTGQSAWETQY
.	TRBV10-3	AGGTGVPYEQY
.	TRBV5-1	ASRPDSASGNTIY
.	TRBV5-5	ASSLATEGDTIY
.	TRBV19	ASSRRTFGNQPQH
.	TRBV6-4	ASSARWGGTEAF
.	TRBV11-2	ASRQTGTGSYEQY
.	TRBV21-1	ASSPDYEQY
.	TRBV5-6	ASSLQGGAGELF
.	TRBV3-1/TRBV3-2	ASAGTESNYGYT
.	TRBV7-2	ASRSPGTGGRGYT
.	TRBV2	ASSGTGGRGYT
.	TRBV2	ASSERDRVNEQF
.	TRBV11-2	ASSSQGVGSSPLH
.	TRBV6-5	ATRRGYEQY
.	TRBV24-1	ATSGDRGNQPQH
few	TRBV7-9	ASSSRGDRGYYGYT
.	TRBV19	ASSVGQGNTEAF
.	TRBV21-1	ASSTRTDTYEQY
.	TRBV5-6	ASSSGLQTDTQY
.	TRBV9	ASSPGLNEQF
once	TRBV6-2/TRBV6-3	ASSPRGNQPQH
.	TRBV19	ASRGTGPSNQPQH
.	TRBV30	AWRVGVYGYT
once	TRBV5-1	ASSVGQGNGELF
.	TRBV19	ASSLGSGGSNQPQH
.	TRBV4-2	ASSQDGAGDYGYT
.	TRBV6-1	ASSDGSSGNTIY
.	TRBV5-1	ASSLGAGMTYNEQF
.	TRBV15	PIGGNTEAF
.	TRBV9	ASSVGEGQPQH
.	TRBV2	ASSEEVRLAGVTGELF
few	TRBV9	ASSNPGQGVPQLF
.	TRBV7-2	ASSLPTTRGSGNTIY
few	TRBV27	ASRDRQGIYT
.	TRBV2	ASTLSGGITDTQY
.	TRBV5-1	ASSLAGTGGGYT
.	TRBV7-9	ASSLGQAYNSPLH
.	TRBV6-5	ASRQGTNTGELF
.	TRBV6-1	ASSDSSNTEAF
once	TRBV3-1/TRBV3-2	ASSQGRTSGSLTDTQY
.	TRBV6-5	ASSYSIAGTDTQY
few	TRBV5-6	ASSPGTGGRFGEKLF
.	TRBV25-1	ASSDRLEAF
.	TRBV30	AWSLLTEAF